This T cell receptor beta chain emerged from a study of shared clonotypes between healthy human individuals. Whole-study context: Each donor contributed plates that comprised three CD4 naive, three CD4 memory, two CD8 naive and one CD8 memory. Whole-study findings and limits: Genetic and exposure-history diversity was limited by the few donors.

This CDR3 is built from 16 residues. J lost 4 bases, V lost 1 base, and 8 bases had no gene match. Germline CDR1 and CDR2: SGHRS and YFSETQ. Concerning this clone: Its antigen is not identified.

Free of recent acute infections or vaccinations, the donors were healthy HIV-negative adults. Original methodology: Without quality scores, immunoSEQ junctional reads could not be filtered like full-length reads. The assay was immunoSEQ multiplex PCR, and TCRdb's table has in-frame clones only and misses some. That table gives V, J and clone size, and the DNA gave D and trimming. This sample carries about 1.4 million clones, roughly 96% of them seen once, and the ten largest clones take over 1%. The chain is built from TRBV5-1 and TRBJ1-1; 9 bases agree with TRBD1. Sequenced sample: naive CD4+ T cells sorted from blood. The subset: CD45RA+ positively selected. This clonotype was obtained from a man aged 25-45 years in good health. The CDR3 bases are TGCGCCAGCAGCTTGCAAGGGGGGACAGGGTTCACTGAAGCTTTCTTT. It is translated as CASSLQGGTGFTEAFF.